The clone carrying this TCR beta chain was counted ten times or more. Its specificity is not known. The CDR3 contains 14 residues. V trimming: 3 bases; J trimming: 8 bases; junction bases outside the gene matches: 4. Germline loops: CDR1 KGHSH, CDR2 LQKENI. TCRdb re-called the multiplex PCR reads through MiXCR, storing one row per CDR3 protein. The sample contains about 230,000 distinct CDR3 sequences, about 30% of which appear only once. The data originate from a study of breast tumors, draining lymph nodes, adjacent tissues. Study results and limitations: Compared with lymph nodes, tumors were less diverse; compared with nontumor tissue, more. That most tumor T cells come from lymph nodes remained unproven.

Breast cancer patients provided tissue from their axillary draining lymph nodes. The receptor's source is a female donor with breast cancer. Some clones in this sample may be carry-over from other donors' samples. Material for sequencing was axillary lymph node tissue. The J gene is TRBJ1-4, the V gene TRBV18; TRBD1 matches 9 bases. The CDR3 sequence: CASSPGQGPEKLFF. The CDR3 nucleotides are TGTGCCAGCTCACCGGGACAGGGACCCGAAAAACTGTTTTTT.